A selection of T cell receptor beta chains follows, all from one sample in a study of regulatory T cells in long-lasting Graves disease. TCRdb re-called the multiplex PCR reads through MiXCR, storing one row per CDR3 protein. This table holds 550,000 or so distinct CDR3 sequences, 12% found once. The same sample was also used in a study of T cells in Graves' hyperthyroidism and ophthalmopathy.

Source: peripheral blood mononuclear cells (PBMCs), taken at new diagnosis, from a patient treated with antithyroid drugs. Receptors were obtained from a woman between 25 and 40 years old with Graves disease. The CDR3 runs from the conserved cysteine through the conserved F or W. The D gene is left open where the match is weak. Only some rows state a clone size, as once, few, many or a class for expanded clones.

j_call | d_call | clone_size | v_call | cdr3_aa | cdr3_nt
TRBJ1-1 | TRBD1 | few | TRBV5-6 | CASSSAQGATEAFF | TGTGCCAGCAGCTCTGCCCAGGGGGCCACTGAAGCTTTCTTT
TRBJ2-5 | TRBD2 | few | TRBV28 | CASSLTSGLKVTQYF | TGTGCCAGCAGCCTGACTAGCGGCTTAAAAGTGACCCAGTACTTC
TRBJ2-1 | TRBD1 | many | TRBV5-5 | CASSLGQGAINEQFF | TGTGCCAGCAGCCTGGGACAGGGGGCGATCAATGAGCAGTTCTTC
TRBJ1-3 | TRBD1 | NA | TRBV30 | CAWSRDRVSGNTIYF | TGTGCCTGGTCCCGGGACAGGGTATCTGGAAACACCATATATTTT
TRBJ1-4 | NA | many | TRBV3-1 | CASSQNLRGSNEKLFF | TGTGCCAGCAGCCAAAACTTACGGGGATCTAATGAAAAACTGTTTTTT
TRBJ2-7 | TRBD1 | few | TRBV28 | CASCFPGQPGPYEQYF | TGTGCCAGCTGTTTCCCGGGACAGCCAGGCCCCTACGAGCAGTACTTC
TRBJ2-1 | NA | NA | TRBV4-1 | CASSHPWTAVEQFF | TGCGCCAGCAGCCACCCGTGGACGGCTGTAGAGCAGTTCTTC
TRBJ2-1 | NA | many | TRBV6-1 | CASSELPTGTYNEQFF | TGTGCCAGCAGTGAGTTACCTACGGGGACCTACAATGAGCAGTTCTTC
TRBJ2-5 | TRBD1 | NA | TRBV18 | CASSGGQGHIETQYF | TGTGCCAGCTCAGGTGGACAGGGGCACATAGAGACCCAGTACTTC
TRBJ2-7 | TRBD1 | many | TRBV7-2 | CASSSQGFSYEQYF | TGTGCCAGCAGCTCACAGGGGTTTTCCTACGAGCAGTACTTC
TRBJ1-2 | TRBD1 | many | TRBV27 | CASSLIPQGALYGYTF | TGTGCCAGCAGTTTAATACCACAGGGGGCGCTCTATGGCTACACCTTC
TRBJ2-7 | NA | many | TRBV2 | CASSGGMSMEQYF | TGTGCCAGCAGTGGTGGGATGTCTATGGAGCAGTACTTC
TRBJ2-1 | TRBD1 | few | TRBV30 | CAWIVTGTYNEQFF | TGTGCCTGGATAGTGACAGGGACCTACAATGAGCAGTTCTTC
TRBJ2-5 | NA | NA | TRBV5-1 | CASSPGSGVTQKTQYF | TGCGCCAGCAGCCCTGGTTCAGGGGTTACCCAAAAGACCCAGTACTTC
TRBJ2-5 | NA | many | TRBV11-2 | CASSLDRGGETQYF | TGTGCCAGCAGCTTAGATCGAGGGGGAGAGACCCAGTACTTC
TRBJ2-5 | NA | many | TRBV24-1 | CATSDLSLRDGKETQYF | TGTGCCACCAGTGATCTGTCTTTAAGGGACGGAAAAGAGACCCAGTACTTC
TRBJ1-1 | TRBD1 | many | TRBV27 | CASSSVGGTGNTEAFF | TGTGCCAGCAGTTCCGTTGGCGGGACAGGGAACACTGAAGCTTTCTTT
TRBJ2-3 | TRBD2 | many | TRBV28 | CARTTMPSGRADRTDTQYF | TGTGCCAGGACGACTATGCCTAGCGGGAGGGCCGATCGCACAGATACGCAGTATTTT
TRBJ2-1 | TRBD2 | NA | TRBV15 | CATSRGPGSSGRHYNEQFF | TGTGCCACCAGCAGAGGCCCCGGATCTAGCGGGAGGCACTACAATGAGCAGTTCTTC
TRBJ2-7 | TRBD1 | many | TRBV2 | CASTGQPYEQYF | TGTGCCAGCACGGGACAGCCCTACGAGCAGTACTTC
TRBJ1-5 | NA | few | TRBV7-3 | CASSKDGGQPQHF | TGTGCCAGCAGCAAGGACGGAGGACAGCCCCAGCATTTT
TRBJ2-1 | NA | many | TRBV6-5 | CASSYSSREFRDEQFF | TGTGCCAGCAGTTACTCGTCCCGGGAGTTTAGAGATGAGCAGTTCTTC
TRBJ1-2 | NA | NA | TRBV4-1 | CASSQGSGVNNGYTF | TGCGCCAGCAGCCAGGGGTCCGGGGTCAATAATGGCTACACCTTC
TRBJ2-7 | NA | few | TRBV7-9 | CASSLEVALVGREQYF | TGTGCCAGCAGCTTAGAAGTGGCATTAGTTGGGCGCGAGCAGTACTTC
TRBJ1-5 | NA | many | TRBV12-3/TRBV12-4 | CASSRGGRGQPQHF | TGTGCCAGCAGTCGTGGGGGGAGGGGGCAGCCCCAGCATTTT
TRBJ1-1 | NA | many | TRBV24-1 | CATSDSKNGDTEAFF | TGTGCCACCAGTGATTCAAAGAATGGAGACACTGAAGCTTTCTTT
TRBJ2-3 | TRBD2 | NA | TRBV11-3 | CAGSLRSGRAEDTQYF | TGTGCCGGCAGCTTAAGGAGCGGGAGGGCCGAAGATACGCAGTATTTT
TRBJ2-4 | NA | many | TRBV9 | CASSEGRIENIQYF | TGTGCCAGCAGCGAGGGACGGATAGAAAACATTCAGTACTTC
TRBJ2-7 | TRBD2 | few | TRBV6-1 | CASSAQGALAGGPKAELYF | TGTGCCAGCAGTGCGCAGGGGGCCCTAGCGGGAGGGCCGAAGGCCGAGCTGTACTTC
TRBJ2-2 | NA | many | TRBV2 | CASSAAGMSNTGELFF | TGTGCCAGCAGTGCTGCAGGGATGTCGAACACCGGGGAGCTGTTTTTT
TRBJ1-4 | NA | many | TRBV27 | CASSFGQSNEKLFF | TGTGCCAGCAGTTTCGGACAGTCTAATGAAAAACTGTTTTTT
TRBJ1-4 | TRBD1 | many | TRBV7-2 | CASSLGQGALYNEKLFF | TGTGCCAGCAGCTTAGGACAGGGGGCGCTTTATAATGAAAAACTGTTTTTT
TRBJ2-3 | TRBD1 | many | TRBV2 | CASRDPGQGGDTQYF | TGTGCCAGCAGGGATCCGGGACAGGGTGGCGATACGCAGTATTTT
TRBJ2-7 | TRBD2 | NA | TRBV5-1 | CASSSLREGPYEQYF | TGCGCCAGCAGCTCCCTCCGGGAGGGCCCCTACGAGCAGTACTTC
TRBJ2-1 | TRBD2 | many | TRBV24-1 | CATSDQAGSAYNEQFF | TGTGCCACCAGTGATCAAGCGGGATCTGCCTACAATGAGCAGTTCTTC
TRBJ2-1 | NA | few | TRBV11-2 | CASSSRVANEQFF | TGTGCCAGCAGCTCCCGAGTGGCGAATGAGCAGTTCTTC
TRBJ1-1 | NA | few | TRBV30 | CAWSVVSRVFVNLTEAFF | TGTGCCTGGAGTGTAGTGAGTCGGGTATTCGTAAATCTCACTGAAGCTTTCTTT
TRBJ2-3 | TRBD2 | few | TRBV19 | CASSKQGWDYTDTQYF | TGTGCCAGTAGTAAACAAGGGTGGGACTACACAGATACGCAGTATTTT
TRBJ2-7 | TRBD2 | many | TRBV2 | CASSEMREKSEQYF | TGTGCCAGCAGTGAAATGCGGGAGAAATCCGAGCAGTACTTC
TRBJ2-3 | TRBD2 | many | TRBV27 | CASSLYGAGGGTDTQYF | TGTGCCAGCAGTTTATATGGCGCGGGAGGAGGCACAGATACGCAGTATTTT
TRBJ2-7 | NA | many | TRBV28 | CASRPLSGFYEQYF | TGTGCCAGCAGGCCTTTATCTGGCTTCTACGAGCAGTACTTC